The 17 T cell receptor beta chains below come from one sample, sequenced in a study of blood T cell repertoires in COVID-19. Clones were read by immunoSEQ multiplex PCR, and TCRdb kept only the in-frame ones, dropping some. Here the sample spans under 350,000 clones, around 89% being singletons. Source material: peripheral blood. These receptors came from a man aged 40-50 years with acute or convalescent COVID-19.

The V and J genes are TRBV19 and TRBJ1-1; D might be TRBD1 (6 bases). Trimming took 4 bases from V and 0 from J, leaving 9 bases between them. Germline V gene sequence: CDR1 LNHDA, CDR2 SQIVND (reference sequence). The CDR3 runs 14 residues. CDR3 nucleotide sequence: TGTGCCAGTAGTAGGGACACCTTGAACACTGAAGCTTTCTTT. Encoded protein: CASSRDTLNTEAFF.

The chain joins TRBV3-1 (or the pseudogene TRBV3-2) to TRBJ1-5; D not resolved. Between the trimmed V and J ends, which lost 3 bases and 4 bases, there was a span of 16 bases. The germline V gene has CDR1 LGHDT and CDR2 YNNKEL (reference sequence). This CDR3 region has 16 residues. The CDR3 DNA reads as TGTGCCAGCAGCCACAGTCGGGGAGGTGGTAATCAGCCCCAGCATTTT. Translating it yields CASSHSRGGGNQPQHF.

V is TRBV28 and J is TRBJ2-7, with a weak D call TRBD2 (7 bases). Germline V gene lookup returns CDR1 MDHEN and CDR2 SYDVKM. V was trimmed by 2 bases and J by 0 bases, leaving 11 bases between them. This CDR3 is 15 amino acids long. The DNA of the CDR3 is TGTGCCAGCAGTTTAGGGGGCGGGGGCTCCTACGAGCAGTACTTC. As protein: CASSLGGGGSYEQYF.

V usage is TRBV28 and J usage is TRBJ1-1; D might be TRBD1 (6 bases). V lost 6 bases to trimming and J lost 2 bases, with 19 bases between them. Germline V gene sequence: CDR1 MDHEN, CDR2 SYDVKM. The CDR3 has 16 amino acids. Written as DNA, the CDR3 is TGTGCCAGCAGGCCCCCCGGGACACCATCCAACACTGAAGCTTTCTTT. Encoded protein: CASRPPGTPSNTEAFF. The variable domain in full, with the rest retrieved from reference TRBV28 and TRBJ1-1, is DVKVTQSSRYLVKRTGEKVFLECVQDMDHENMFWYRQDPGLGLRLIYFSYDVKMKEKGDIPEGYSVSREKKERFSLILESASTNQTSMYLCASRPPGTPSNTEAFFGQGTRLTVV.

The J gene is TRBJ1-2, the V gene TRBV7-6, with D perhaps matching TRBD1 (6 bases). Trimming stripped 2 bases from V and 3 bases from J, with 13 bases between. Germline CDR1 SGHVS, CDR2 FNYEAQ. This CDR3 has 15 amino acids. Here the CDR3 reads CASSLSGGADYGYTF. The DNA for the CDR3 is TGTGCCAGCAGCTTATCGGGGGGCGCCGACTATGGCTACACCTTC.

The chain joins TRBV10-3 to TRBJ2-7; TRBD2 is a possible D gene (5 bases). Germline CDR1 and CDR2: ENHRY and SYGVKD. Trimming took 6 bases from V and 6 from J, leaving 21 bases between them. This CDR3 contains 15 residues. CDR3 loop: CAISGLGGGGREQYF. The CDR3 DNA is TGTGCCATCAGCGGGTTGGGTGGAGGAGGCCGCGAGCAGTACTTC.

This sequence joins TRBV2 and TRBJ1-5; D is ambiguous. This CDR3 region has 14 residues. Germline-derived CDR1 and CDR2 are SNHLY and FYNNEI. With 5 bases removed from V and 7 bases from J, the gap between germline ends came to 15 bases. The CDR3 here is CASSPFEVSQPQHF. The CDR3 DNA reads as TGTGCCAGCAGTCCGTTTGAGGTATCGCAGCCCCAGCATTTT.

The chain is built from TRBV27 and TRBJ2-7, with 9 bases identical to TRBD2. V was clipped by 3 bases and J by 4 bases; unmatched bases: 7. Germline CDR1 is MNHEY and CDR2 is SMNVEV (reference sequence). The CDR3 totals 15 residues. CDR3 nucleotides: TGTGCCAGCAGTTTCCGACGGGGACTAGCTTACGAGCAGTACTTC. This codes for CASSFRRGLAYEQYF.

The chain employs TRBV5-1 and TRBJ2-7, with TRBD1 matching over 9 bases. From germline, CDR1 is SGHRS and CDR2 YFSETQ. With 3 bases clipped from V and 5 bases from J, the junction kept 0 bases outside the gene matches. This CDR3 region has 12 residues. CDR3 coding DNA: TGCGCCAGCAGCTGGACAGGGGACGAGCAGTACTTC. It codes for CASSWTGDEQYF.

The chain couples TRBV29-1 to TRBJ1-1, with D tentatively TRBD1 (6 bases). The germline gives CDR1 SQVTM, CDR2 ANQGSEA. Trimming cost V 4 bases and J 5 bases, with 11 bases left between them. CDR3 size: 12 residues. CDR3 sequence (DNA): TGCAGCGTTGGGGGACATGGGACTGAAGCTTTCTTT. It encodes CSVGGHGTEAFF.

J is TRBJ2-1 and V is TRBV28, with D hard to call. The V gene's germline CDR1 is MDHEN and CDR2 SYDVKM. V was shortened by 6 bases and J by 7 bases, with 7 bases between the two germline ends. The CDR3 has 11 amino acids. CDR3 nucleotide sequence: TGTGCCAGCAGCCCCAGGAATGAGCAGTTCTTC. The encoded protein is CASSPRNEQFF. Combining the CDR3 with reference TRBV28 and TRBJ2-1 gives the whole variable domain DVKVTQSSRYLVKRTGEKVFLECVQDMDHENMFWYRQDPGLGLRLIYFSYDVKMKEKGDIPEGYSVSREKKERFSLILESASTNQTSMYLCASSPRNEQFFGPGTRLTVL.

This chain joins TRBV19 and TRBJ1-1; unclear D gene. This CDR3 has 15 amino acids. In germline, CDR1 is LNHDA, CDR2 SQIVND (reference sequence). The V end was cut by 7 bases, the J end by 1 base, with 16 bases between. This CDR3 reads CASTPRALKNTEAFF. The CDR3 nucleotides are TGTGCCAGTACTCCGAGGGCCCTAAAGAACACTGAAGCTTTCTTT.

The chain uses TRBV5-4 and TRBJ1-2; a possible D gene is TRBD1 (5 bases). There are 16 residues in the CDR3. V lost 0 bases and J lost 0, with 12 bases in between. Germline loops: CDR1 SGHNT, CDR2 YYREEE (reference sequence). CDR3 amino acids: CASSLARVQPNYGYTF. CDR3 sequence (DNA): TGTGCCAGCAGCTTGGCCAGGGTCCAACCTAACTATGGCTACACCTTC.

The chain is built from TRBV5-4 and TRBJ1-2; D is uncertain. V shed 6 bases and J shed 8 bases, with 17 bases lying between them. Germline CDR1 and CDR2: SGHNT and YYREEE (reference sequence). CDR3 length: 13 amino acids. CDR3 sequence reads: CASNYPGEEGYTF. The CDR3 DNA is TGTGCCAGCAACTACCCCGGGGAAGAGGGCTACACCTTC.

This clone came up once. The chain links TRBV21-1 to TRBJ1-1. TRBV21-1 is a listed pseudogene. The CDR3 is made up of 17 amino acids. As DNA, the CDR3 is TGTGCCAGCAGCAAAGAGTTGGATGGCGGACTGGACACTGAAGCTTTCTTT. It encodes CASSKELDGGLDTEAFF.

Here the CDR3 reads CASSALDRVDQPQHF. In DNA form, the CDR3 reads TGTGCCAGCAGCGCGCTAGACAGGGTTGATCAGCCCCAGCATTTT. V and J are TRBV9 and TRBJ1-5, with 7 positions matching TRBD1. V lost 3 bases to trimming and J lost 5 bases; unmatched junction nucleotides: 8. There are 15 residues in the CDR3. Germline V CDR1 and CDR2: SGDLS, YYNGEE.

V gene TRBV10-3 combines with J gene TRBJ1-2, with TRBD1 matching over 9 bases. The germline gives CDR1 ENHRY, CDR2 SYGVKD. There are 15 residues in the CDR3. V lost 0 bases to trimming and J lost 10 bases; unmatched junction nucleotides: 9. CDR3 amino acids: CAISESRRQGGTYTF. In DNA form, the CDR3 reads TGTGCCATCAGTGAGTCGAGGAGACAGGGGGGTACCTACACCTTC.